The rows below give T cell receptor beta chains drawn from one sample of a study of T-cell memory formation after mild COVID-19. TCRdb reprocessed the 5' RACE reads with MiXCR, giving one entry per CDR3 protein. Of under 450,000 distinct CDR3 sequences in the sample, 20% to 25% were seen once. Sequencing was performed on PBMCs or a T cell subset sorted from them (not recorded which). Receptors originate from an adult woman who had mild COVID-19 (a few samples of this study predate the infection). Cell type and time point are not known. Each CDR3 is given with its conserved first and last residue. A D gene is named only where the DNA matches it firmly. Expanded clones get a size class; other rows say once, few or many, or leave the size out.

>TRBD2|TRBV30|NA|TRBJ2-3
CAWSRRGSRDTQYF
TGTGCCTGGAGCAGGCGGGGGAGCAGAGATACGCAGTATTTT
>TRBD1|TRBV3-1|few|TRBJ2-1
CASSQGQGDSYNEQFF
TGTGCCAGCAGCCAAGGACAGGGGGACTCCTACAATGAGCAGTTCTTC
>TRBD1|TRBV24-1|few|TRBJ2-3
CATSDYRGLTDTQYF
TGTGCCACCAGTGATTACAGGGGTTTGACAGATACGCAGTATTTT
>NA|TRBV5-6|few|TRBJ2-3
CASSSLLASTDTQYF
TGTGCCAGCAGCTCCCTACTAGCTAGCACAGATACGCAGTATTTT
>TRBD2|TRBV20-1|once|TRBJ2-5
CSARGVVMSSGSGGTQYF
TGCAGTGCTAGAGGGGTTGTGATGTCTAGCGGGAGTGGAGGGACCCAGTACTTC
>NA|TRBV15|NA|TRBJ1-1
CATSVSYRSEAEAFF
TGTGCCACCAGTGTAAGCTACCGAAGCGAGGCTGAAGCTTTCTTT
>TRBD2|TRBV7-2|few|TRBJ2-1
CASRSGRASYNEQFF
TGTGCCAGCAGATCCGGGAGGGCCTCCTACAATGAGCAGTTCTTC
>NA|TRBV11-2|few|TRBJ2-7
CASSLSVGLFWNEQYF
TGTGCCAGCAGCTTAAGCGTGGGACTGTTCTGGAACGAGCAGTACTTC
>NA|TRBV15|NA|TRBJ2-1
CATSKVDEQFF
TGTGCCACCAGCAAGGTGGATGAGCAGTTCTTC
>TRBD1|TRBV19|NA|TRBJ2-7
CAIHPVDRGYEQYF
TGTGCCATCCACCCGGTGGACAGGGGCTACGAGCAGTACTTC
>NA|TRBV3-1|many|TRBJ1-3
CASSPNAGRDTGNTIYF
TGTGCCAGCAGCCCTAATGCCGGCCGGGACACTGGAAACACCATATATTTT
>NA|TRBV5-1|few|TRBJ2-3
CASNPEWSGSTDTQYF
TGCGCCAGCAACCCGGAGTGGTCGGGGAGCACAGATACGCAGTATTTT
>NA|TRBV2|medium-sized|TRBJ2-1
CASRGEGSYNEQFF
TGTGCCAGCAGGGGAGAGGGGTCCTACAATGAGCAGTTCTTC
>TRBD1|TRBV7-9|NA|TRBJ1-1
CASSQPDRGNTEAFF
TGTGCCAGCAGCCAACCAGACAGGGGAAACACTGAAGCTTTCTTT
>NA|TRBV15|few|TRBJ2-7
CATSRDWTYEQYF
TGTGCCACCAGCAGAGACTGGACCTACGAGCAGTACTTC
>NA|TRBV11-2|NA|TRBJ1-1
CASTLDPATEAFF
TGTGCCAGCACCCTGGACCCGGCCACTGAAGCTTTCTTT
>NA|TRBV12-3/TRBV12-4|few|TRBJ1-6
CASTQEGRGATTYNSPLHF
TGTGCCAGCACACAAGAAGGTCGGGGGGCAACGACCTATAATTCACCCCTCCACTTT
>TRBD1|TRBV29-1|few|TRBJ2-2
CSVRTGAANTGELFF
TGCAGCGTACGGACAGGGGCCGCGAACACCGGGGAGCTGTTTTTT
>NA|TRBV23-1|few|TRBJ2-1
CASSQSVRSADGDNEQFF
TGCGCCAGCAGTCAATCTGTTCGATCCGCGGACGGCGACAATGAGCAGTTCTTC
>TRBD1|TRBV6-5|NA|TRBJ1-1
CASNHRGTEAFF
TGTGCCAGCAACCACAGGGGCACTGAAGCTTTCTTT
>TRBD1|TRBV5-1|NA|TRBJ2-7
CASSFDVGTGGYEQYF
TGCGCCAGCAGCTTTGATGTAGGGACAGGTGGCTACGAGCAGTACTTC
>NA|TRBV12-3/TRBV12-4|NA|TRBJ1-2
CASSFAGGNYGYTF
TGTGCCAGCAGTTTTGCCGGGGGGAACTATGGCTACACCTTC
>NA|TRBV12-3/TRBV12-4|NA|TRBJ1-1
CASKKEVRANTEAFF
TGTGCCAGCAAGAAGGAGGTTAGGGCTAACACTGAAGCTTTCTTT
>NA|TRBV6-5|NA|TRBJ2-1
CASSYSGEIYNEQFF
TGTGCCAGCAGTTACTCTGGAGAGATCTACAATGAGCAGTTCTTC
>NA|TRBV19|NA|TRBJ2-7
CATKDIMDEQYF
TGTGCCACGAAGGACATTATGGACGAGCAGTACTTC
>NA|TRBV5-1|few|TRBJ2-7
CASSAGGYEQYF
TGCGCCAGCAGCGCAGGAGGCTACGAGCAGTACTTC